This T cell receptor beta chain was identified during a study of graft-versus-host responses after intestinal transplantation. Study-level information: Multivisceral, liver-intestinal, or isolated intestinal transplants were performed in recipients. All of the recipients had induction that used anti-thymocyte globulin, then tacrolimus and steroids for three to four years.

Overall study findings and caveats: The recipient marrow held GvH clones, and some of them showed up first in ileum or blood.

Of note for this clone: The antigen remains undetermined.

Measured with immunoSEQ multiplex PCR; TCRdb has only the in-frame clones, and not every one. The sample contains fewer than 150,000 clones, around nine tenths of which appear only once. Germline lookup yields CDR1 SGHRS and CDR2 YFSETQ. The CDR3 runs to 16 residues. Trimming cost V 7 bases and J 8 bases, with 24 bases left between them. Here the sequenced sample was unstimulated CD4+ T cells sorted from spleen or lymph node cells, taken before intestinal transplant. The chain is built from TRBV5-1 and TRBJ2-2, with D perhaps matching TRBD1 (7 bases). The sequence came from a human donor who received an intestinal transplant. CDR3 residues: CASSGGGTVTAGELFF. The CDR3 DNA reads TGCGCCAGCTCCGGGGGCGGGACAGTAACGGCTGGGGAGCTGTTTTTT.